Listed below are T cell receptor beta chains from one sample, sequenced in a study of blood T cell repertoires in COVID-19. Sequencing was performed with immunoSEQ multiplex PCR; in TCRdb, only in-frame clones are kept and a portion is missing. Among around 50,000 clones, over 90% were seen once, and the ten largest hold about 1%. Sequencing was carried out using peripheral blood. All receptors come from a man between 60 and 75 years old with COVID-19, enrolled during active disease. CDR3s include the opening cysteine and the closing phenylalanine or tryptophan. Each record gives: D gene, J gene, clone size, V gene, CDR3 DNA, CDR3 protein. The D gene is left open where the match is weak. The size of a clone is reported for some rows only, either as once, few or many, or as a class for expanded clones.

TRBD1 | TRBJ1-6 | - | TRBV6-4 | TGTGCCAGCAGTGTTAGGGGGCTTCCCGGGCGAATGAGTTCACCCCTCCACTTT | CASSVRGLPGRMSSPLHF
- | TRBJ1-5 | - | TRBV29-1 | TGCAGCGTTCGGGGGGATAGCAATCAGCCCCAGCATTTT | CSVRGDSNQPQHF
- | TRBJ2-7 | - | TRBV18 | TGTGCCAGCTCACCAGGGGCTACCCCCTCCTACGAGCAGTACTTC | CASSPGATPSYEQYF
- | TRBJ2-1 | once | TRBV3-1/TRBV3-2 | TGTGCCAGCAGCCAAGCAAACGATCGTAGGCAGTTCTTC | CASSQANDRRQFF
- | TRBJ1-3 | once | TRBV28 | TGTGCCAGCAGTTTTTCGGAGGGACTCTCTGGAAACACCATATATTTT | CASSFSEGLSGNTIYF
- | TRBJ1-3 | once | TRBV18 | TGTGCCAGCTCACCACAACAGCCGCCGAGCTCTGGAAACACCATATATTTT | CASSPQQPPSSGNTIYF
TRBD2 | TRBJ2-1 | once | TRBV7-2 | TGTGCCAGCAGCTTGAGGGGAGCGGGGACCCTCAATGAGCAGTTCTTC | CASSLRGAGTLNEQFF
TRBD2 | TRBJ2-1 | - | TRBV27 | TGTGCCAGCCAACCCGGGACTAGCGGGAGTAGGTGGCAGTTCTTC | CASQPGTSGSRWQFF
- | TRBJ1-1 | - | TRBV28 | TGTGCCAGCCTGGGGGGGGCTTTGAACACTGAAGCTTTCTTT | CASLGGALNTEAFF
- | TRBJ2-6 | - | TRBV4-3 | TGCGCCAGCAGCCACTCCGGGACTGTCTCCTCTGGGGCCAACGTCCTGACTTTC | CASSHSGTVSSGANVLTF
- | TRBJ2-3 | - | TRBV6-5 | TGTGCCAGCAGTTACGCCCGGGGTACGCAGTATTTT | CASSYARGTQYF
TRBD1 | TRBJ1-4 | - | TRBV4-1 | TGCGCCAGCAGCCAAGATGCGGTGACAGGGGGCGGTGAAAAACTGTTTTTT | CASSQDAVTGGGEKLFF
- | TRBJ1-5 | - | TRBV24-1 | TGTGCCACCTCCGACGGGACTAAAAGGCATTTT | CATSDGTKRHF
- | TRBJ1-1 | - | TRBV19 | TGTGCCAGTAGTATAGCACAGGGGAACACTGAAGCTTTCTTT | CASSIAQGNTEAFF
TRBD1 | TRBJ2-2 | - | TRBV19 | TGTGCCAGTAACAACGACGGACAGGGTTACGGGGAGCTGTTTTTT | CASNNDGQGYGELFF
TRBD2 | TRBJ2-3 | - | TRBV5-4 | TGTGCCAGCAGCTTTAGCGGGGGCACAGATACGCAGTATTTT | CASSFSGGTDTQYF
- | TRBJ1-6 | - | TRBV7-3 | TGTGCCAGCAGCTTAAGGAGGGGCTTAGATTCACCCCTCCACTTT | CASSLRRGLDSPLHF
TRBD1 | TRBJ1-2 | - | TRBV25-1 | TGTGCCAGCAGTTGGGCAGGGGGTAACTATGGCTACACCTTC | CASSWAGGNYGYTF
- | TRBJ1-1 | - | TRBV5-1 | TGCGCCAGCAGCACAGGACAAACGAACACTGAAGCTTTCTTT | CASSTGQTNTEAFF
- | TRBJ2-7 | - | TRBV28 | TGTGCCAGCAGTTTTTTCGGGAGTTTCTACGAGCAGTACTTC | CASSFFGSFYEQYF
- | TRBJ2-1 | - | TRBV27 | TGTGCCAGCAGTTTAAACACGAACAATGAGCAGTTCTTC | CASSLNTNNEQFF